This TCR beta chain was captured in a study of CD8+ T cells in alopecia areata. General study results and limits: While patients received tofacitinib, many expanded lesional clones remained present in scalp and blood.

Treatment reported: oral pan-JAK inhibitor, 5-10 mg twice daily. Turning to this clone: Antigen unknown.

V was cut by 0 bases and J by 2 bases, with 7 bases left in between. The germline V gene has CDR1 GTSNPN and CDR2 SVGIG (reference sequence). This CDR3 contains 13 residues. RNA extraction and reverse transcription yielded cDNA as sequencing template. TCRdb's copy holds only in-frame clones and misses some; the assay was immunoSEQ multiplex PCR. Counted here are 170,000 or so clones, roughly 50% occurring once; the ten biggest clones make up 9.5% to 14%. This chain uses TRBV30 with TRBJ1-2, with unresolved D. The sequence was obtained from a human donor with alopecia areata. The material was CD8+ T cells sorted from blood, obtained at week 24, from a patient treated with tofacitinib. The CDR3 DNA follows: TGTGCCTGGAGTGTAGACAAAAACTATGGCTACACCTTC. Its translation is CAWSVDKNYGYTF.